The 10 T cell receptor beta chains in this list originate from one sample, sequenced in a study of shared clonotypes between healthy human individuals. Method: immunoSEQ multiplex PCR; TCRdb's copy keeps in-frame clones and lacks some. This table has roughly 2.1 million clones, 85% to 95% appearing once. Terminally differentiated effector memory CD45RA+ cells were excluded from the naive CD8 cells, which were CD45RO-negative and positively selected for CCR7. Sequencing was carried out using naive CD8+ T cells from PBMCs. These receptors were obtained from a man aged 18 to 29 in good health. Some clones in this sample may be carry-over from other donors' samples.

In this sample, this clone turned up a few times. J is TRBJ2-3 and V is TRBV28; 7 bases are shared with TRBD1. The junction had 3 bases not matched to a gene; V was cut back by 4 bases and J by 2 bases. This CDR3 comprises 14 residues. CDR1 is MDHEN, CDR2 SYDVKM, per germline. CDR3 region: CASSSGTDTDTQYF. The CDR3, as DNA: TGTGCCAGCAGTTCCGGGACAGACACAGATACGCAGTATTTT.

The chain combines TRBV28 with TRBJ2-5; D may be TRBD1 or TRBD2 (5 bases each). The CDR3 contains 15 residues. Germline V gene data show CDR1 as MDHEN and CDR2 as SYDVKM. V was pared by 3 bases and J by 5 bases, with 16 bases between. The CDR3 DNA follows: TGTGCCAGCAGTTTCGCCGCGTCCCGGGGCGAGACCCAGTACTTC. Amino acid sequence: CASSFAASRGETQYF.

J is TRBJ1-2 and V is TRBV4-1; TRBD1 matches 8 bases. The CDR3 contains 15 residues. V was pared by 2 bases and J by 4 bases, with 6 bases of the junction left unmatched. CDR1 MGHRA and CDR2 YSYEKL come from the germline V gene. Written as DNA, the CDR3 is TGCGCCAGCAGCCAACCGACAGGGGCTGGCTATGGCTACACCTTC. It yields the protein CASSQPTGAGYGYTF.

This chain links TRBV12-5 with TRBJ1-4, with D perhaps TRBD1 (5 bases). V lost 0 bases to trimming and J lost 4 bases, with 27 bases between them. This CDR3 has 21 residues. Germline-derived CDR1 and CDR2 are LGHNT and FRNRAP. The CDR3 nucleotides are TGTGCTAGTGGTTTGGTATTAGTAGGGGTGGGCCGAGTCAAGGGTAATGAAAAACTGTTTTTT. This encodes CASGLVLVGVGRVKGNEKLFF.

This chain uses TRBV15 with TRBJ2-7; D is possibly TRBD1 (6 bases). This CDR3 is built from 13 residues. The V end lost 5 bases, the J end lost 3 bases, and 11 bases lay between the germline ends. Germline V gene lookup returns CDR1 LNHNV and CDR2 YYDKDF (reference sequence). The CDR3: CATSAQGNYEQYF. CDR3 nucleotides: TGTGCCACCAGCGCTCAGGGGAACTACGAGCAGTACTTC.

This chain links TRBV5-1 with TRBJ2-3; TRBD2 aligns across 11 bases. The CDR3 is made up of 16 amino acids. The V segment lost 4 bases and the J segment 2 bases; nucleotides outside the gene matches: 6. Per germline, CDR1 SGHRS and CDR2 YFSETQ. The CDR3 coding sequence is TGCGCCAGCAGCACCAGACTAGCGGGGACCACAGATACGCAGTATTTT. It codes for CASSTRLAGTTDTQYF.

In its sample, this clone was seen a few times. The chain carries TRBV7-6 and TRBJ1-2; D unresolved. In germline, CDR1 is SGHVS, CDR2 FNYEAQ. The CDR3 is made up of 14 amino acids. Between the trimmed V and J ends, which lost 5 bases and 2 bases, there was a span of 12 bases. CDR3 region: CASSPLAGNYGYTF. For the CDR3, the DNA is TGTGCCAGCAGCCCCCTGGCAGGAAACTATGGCTACACCTTC.

The DNA for the CDR3 is TGTGCCAGCAGCTTTGGCCCGGGTTCCACCGGGGAGCTGTTTTTT. This translates into CASSFGPGSTGELFF. This chain links TRBV5-4 with TRBJ2-2; D remains unclear. Per germline, CDR1 SGHNT and CDR2 YYREEE (reference sequence). The V end was cut by 2 bases, the J end by 4 bases, with 12 bases between. The CDR3 is 15 amino acids. The whole variable domain, remainder taken from reference TRBV5-4 and TRBJ2-2, is ETGVTQSPTHLIKTRGQQVTLRCSSQSGHNTVSWYQQALGQGPQFIFQYYREEENGRGNFPPRFSGLQFPNYSSELNVNALELDDSALYLCASSFGPGSTGELFFGEGSRLTVL.

The chain is built from TRBV6-1 and TRBJ2-7; D may match TRBD1 or TRBD2 (6 bases each). The CDR3 runs 17 residues. The V end was cut by 1 base, the J end by 0 bases, with 16 bases between. Looked up from germline, CDR1 is MNHNS and CDR2 is SASEGT. CDR3 DNA sequence: TGTGCCAGCAGTGAAGAAGAAGGAGGGACAACCTCCTACGAGCAGTACTTC. Its translation is CASSEEEGGTTSYEQYF.

This chain joins TRBV7-6 and TRBJ1-2; 10 bases fit TRBD1. This CDR3 has 13 residues. With V trimmed by 4 bases and J by 7 bases, 3 bases remained unmatched. The germline V gene encodes CDR1 SGHVS and CDR2 FNYEAQ. In nucleotides, the CDR3 is TGTGCCAGCAGCTACTGGGACAGGGGTGGCTACACCTTC. Its translation: CASSYWDRGGYTF.